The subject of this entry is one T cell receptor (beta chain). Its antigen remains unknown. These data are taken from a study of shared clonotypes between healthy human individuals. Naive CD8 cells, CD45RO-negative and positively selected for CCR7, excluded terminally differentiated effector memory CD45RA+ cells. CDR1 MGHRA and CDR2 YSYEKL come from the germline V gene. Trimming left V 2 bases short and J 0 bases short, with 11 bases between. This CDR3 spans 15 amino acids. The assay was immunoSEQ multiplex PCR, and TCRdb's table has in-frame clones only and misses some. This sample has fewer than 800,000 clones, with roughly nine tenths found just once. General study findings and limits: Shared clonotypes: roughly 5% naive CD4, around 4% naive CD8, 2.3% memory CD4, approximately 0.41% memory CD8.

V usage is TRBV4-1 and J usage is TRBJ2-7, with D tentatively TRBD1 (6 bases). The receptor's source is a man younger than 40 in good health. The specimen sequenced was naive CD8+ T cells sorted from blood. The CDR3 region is CASSQRDTYSYEQYF. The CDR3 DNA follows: TGCGCCAGCAGCCAACGGGACACTTACTCCTACGAGCAGTACTTC.